Below, 3 T cell receptor beta chains from the same sample are listed, as sequenced in a study of T cells in Graves' hyperthyroidism and ophthalmopathy. The CDR3 regions of TCR beta were amplified from RNA transcripts. HTBI primers were the set used in a first-round RT-PCR of the TCR CDR3. MiXCR was run by TCRdb on the multiplex PCR reads, yielding one entry per CDR3 protein. The table includes some 800,000 distinct CDR3 sequences, over 35% detected once. Sequencing used blood. The receptors shown here come from a man between 18 and 35 years old with Graves' hyperthyroidism.

This clonotype was counted at least ten times. The CDR3 is CATSRGDGAGNTIYF. The CDR3 DNA follows: TGTGCCACCAGCAGAGGGGACGGAGCTGGAAACACCATATATTTT. The V and J genes are TRBV15 and TRBJ1-3; possibly TRBD1 for D (5 bases). Trimming cost V 1 base and J 2 bases, with 9 bases left between them. The CDR3 is 15 amino acids. Germline V CDR1 and CDR2: LNHNV, YYDKDF (reference sequence).

The chain couples TRBV9 to TRBJ1-2; no clear D. This CDR3 is built from 11 residues. V was cut by 2 bases and J by 8 bases, with 7 bases left in between. Per the germline V gene, CDR1 is SGDLS and CDR2 is YYNGEE. The CDR3 region has the DNA TGTGCCAGCAGCGTCGCAGGAGGCTACACCTTC. Translated: CASSVAGGYTF.

The chain employs TRBV7-9 and TRBJ2-7, with 8 positions matching TRBD1. The CDR3 consists of 15 residues. CDR1 is SEHNR, CDR2 FQNEAQ, per germline (reference sequence). J lost 0 bases, V lost 5 bases, and 6 bases had no gene match. The DNA for the CDR3 is TGTGCCAGCAGCCGGGACAGGCTCCCCTCCTACGAGCAGTACTTC. Amino acid sequence: CASSRDRLPSYEQYF.